This TCR beta chain comes out of a study of regulatory T cells in long-lasting Graves disease. Germline CDR1 reads DFQATT; CDR2 reads SNEGSKA (reference sequence). V was pared by 1 base and J by 1 base, with 8 bases between. The length of the CDR3 is 14 residues. Combining iRepertoire HTBI primers with Arm-PCR of CDR3 regions, the authors built TCR beta libraries. TCRdb re-called the multiplex PCR reads through MiXCR, storing one row per CDR3 protein. The sample lists a few hundred thousand distinct CDR3 sequences, roughly a sixth seen once, with 30% in the top ten. As for this clonotype: What it binds is not known.

General observations from the study: Among persistent patients, a larger number of public clonotypes were shared (roughly 2,900) than among newly diagnosed patients (about 970).

Regarding time point: newly diagnosed GD, antithyroid drugs for less than 3 months. The TCR library was made from RNA that had been extracted from PBMCs in TRIzol. This sample also appeared in a second study, on T cells in Graves' hyperthyroidism and ophthalmopathy. That work states: Most thyroid clonotypes expanded above 0.001 appeared in blood too.

The receptor was derived from a man between 40 and 49 years old with Graves disease. The chain recombines TRBV20-1 with TRBJ1-5, with D unresolved. Sequencing was performed on peripheral blood mononuclear cells (PBMCs), taken at new diagnosis, from a patient treated with antithyroid drugs. CDR3 residues: CSARGGASNQPQHF. As DNA, the CDR3 is TGCAGTGCTAGAGGAGGCGCGAGCAATCAGCCCCAGCATTTT.